This entry is about one T cell receptor beta chain. Its antigen is unknown. This sample stems from a study of response to subunit inactivated influenza vaccine. TCRdb redid the calling of the RT-PCR reads with MiXCR, one entry per CDR3 protein. The sample holds around 520,000 distinct CDR3 sequences, about 25% seen once. General study results and limits: Authors suggested that a seasonal influenza vaccination recruits few new T cells each time.

The receptor was isolated from a man aged 50-59 years who received an inactivated influenza vaccine. Here the sequenced sample was CD4+ T cells sorted from PBMCs, taken about 5 days after vaccination.

CDR3 in DNA: TGTGCCAGCAGCCCCCCCTCATCTGGGGAGCTGTTTTTT. As protein: CASSPPSSGELFF. V gene TRBV7-2 combines with J gene TRBJ2-2; D is uncertain. CDR1 and CDR2 (germline): SGHTA, FQGNSA. This CDR3 comprises 13 residues. Trimming took 5 bases from V and 8 from J, leaving 12 bases between them.